The rows below give T cell receptor beta chains drawn from one sample of a study of T-cell memory formation after mild COVID-19. One entry per CDR3 protein results from TCRdb running MiXCR on the 5' RACE reads. This table holds hundreds of thousands of distinct CDR3 sequences, approximately 15% found once. Sequencing was performed on PBMCs or a T cell subset sorted from them (not recorded which). The receptor set was obtained from a man aged 18 to 30 who had mild COVID-19 (a few samples of this study predate the infection). Cell type and time point are not known. CDR3s include the opening cysteine and the closing phenylalanine or tryptophan. The order of the fields is clone size, V gene, J gene, D gene, CDR3 DNA, CDR3 protein. The D gene is left open where the match is weak. Clone size is stated in some rows and not others, as once, few, many or a class when expanded.

clone_size: few
v_call: TRBV9
j_call: TRBJ1-4
d_call: TRBD1
cdr3_nt: TGTGCCAGCAGCACACAGGGGGTGGCGAATGAAAAACTGTTTTTT
cdr3_aa: CASSTQGVANEKLFF

clone_size: NA
v_call: TRBV7-9
j_call: TRBJ1-1
d_call: NA
cdr3_nt: TGTGCCAGCAGCTTATGGGTTACGGTGAACACTGAAGCTTTCTTT
cdr3_aa: CASSLWVTVNTEAFF

clone_size: NA
v_call: TRBV20-1
j_call: TRBJ1-5
d_call: NA
cdr3_nt: TGCAGTGCTATACAGCCGACTCTGAATAGCAATCAGCCCCAGCATTTT
cdr3_aa: CSAIQPTLNSNQPQHF

clone_size: few
v_call: TRBV7-6
j_call: TRBJ2-7
d_call: NA
cdr3_nt: TGTGCCAGCAGCTTAGGGTTAGGTCCCTCTTACGAGCAGTACTTC
cdr3_aa: CASSLGLGPSYEQYF

clone_size: NA
v_call: TRBV7-9
j_call: TRBJ2-3
d_call: TRBD2
cdr3_nt: TGTGCCAGCAGCTTGGCCGCGGGGGGGCCCGATACGCAGTATTTT
cdr3_aa: CASSLAAGGPDTQYF

clone_size: few
v_call: TRBV18
j_call: TRBJ2-3
d_call: NA
cdr3_nt: TGTGCCAGCTCACCTACGGGCGCCACAGATACGCAGTATTTT
cdr3_aa: CASSPTGATDTQYF

clone_size: few
v_call: TRBV6-5
j_call: TRBJ1-2
d_call: NA
cdr3_nt: TGTGCCAGCAGCCTCTCGAGGAACAGTGGCTACACCTTC
cdr3_aa: CASSLSRNSGYTF

clone_size: many
v_call: TRBV20-1
j_call: TRBJ2-5
d_call: NA
cdr3_nt: TGCAGTGCTAGTGCGGCTGGGTTCCAAGAGACCCAGTACTTC
cdr3_aa: CSASAAGFQETQYF

clone_size: few
v_call: TRBV7-2
j_call: TRBJ2-3
d_call: TRBD1
cdr3_nt: TGTGCCAGCAGCTCACGACAGGGGACTGGGGGGGATACGCAGTATTTT
cdr3_aa: CASSSRQGTGGDTQYF

clone_size: NA
v_call: TRBV18
j_call: TRBJ1-3
d_call: NA
cdr3_nt: TGTGCCAGCTCACCGGGTACAGCGTTCTCTGGAAACACCATATATTTT
cdr3_aa: CASSPGTAFSGNTIYF

clone_size: few
v_call: TRBV11-2
j_call: TRBJ2-3
d_call: TRBD1
cdr3_nt: TGTGCCAGCAGCCTAGACAGGGGGCGAACAGATACGCAGTATTTT
cdr3_aa: CASSLDRGRTDTQYF

clone_size: few
v_call: TRBV28
j_call: TRBJ1-6
d_call: TRBD1
cdr3_nt: TGTGCCAGCAGAGGCCGGGACAGGGTCGATTCACCCCTCCACTTT
cdr3_aa: CASRGRDRVDSPLHF

clone_size: NA
v_call: TRBV5-1
j_call: TRBJ2-7
d_call: NA
cdr3_nt: TGCGCCAGCAGCTTTGGGTTAGGGGCATACGAGCAGTACTTC
cdr3_aa: CASSFGLGAYEQYF

clone_size: few
v_call: TRBV20-1
j_call: TRBJ2-7
d_call: TRBD1
cdr3_nt: TGCAGTGCGCCCAACCCGGACAGGCTAAGTGGAAGGGGGTACTTC
cdr3_aa: CSAPNPDRLSGRGYF

clone_size: few
v_call: TRBV4-3
j_call: TRBJ2-4
d_call: TRBD2
cdr3_nt: TGCGCCAGCAGCCCGGAGCGGGGCCGGTGGCAGTACTTC
cdr3_aa: CASSPERGRWQYF

clone_size: few
v_call: TRBV7-2
j_call: TRBJ2-4
d_call: NA
cdr3_nt: TGTGCCAGCAGCTTAGGGGGTTACATTCAGTACTTC
cdr3_aa: CASSLGGYIQYF

clone_size: few
v_call: TRBV6-6
j_call: TRBJ2-7
d_call: NA
cdr3_nt: TGTGCCAGCAGTTACTCTAAAGACGGCTACGAGCAGTACTTC
cdr3_aa: CASSYSKDGYEQYF

clone_size: NA
v_call: TRBV18
j_call: TRBJ1-6
d_call: TRBD1
cdr3_nt: TGTGCCAGCTCACTAAGAGACGGGACAGGGGGAAATTCACCCCTCCACTTT
cdr3_aa: CASSLRDGTGGNSPLHF

clone_size: NA
v_call: TRBV6-5
j_call: TRBJ2-7
d_call: TRBD1
cdr3_nt: TGTGCCAGCAGTTACTCGAGGGACAGGGTAGCCACCGAGCAGTACTTC
cdr3_aa: CASSYSRDRVATEQYF

clone_size: NA
v_call: TRBV11-3
j_call: TRBJ2-2
d_call: TRBD2
cdr3_nt: TGTGCCAGCAGCCCGCCGATGGGGACTAGCGGGGACGGGGAGCTGTTTTTT
cdr3_aa: CASSPPMGTSGDGELFF

clone_size: NA
v_call: TRBV25-1
j_call: TRBJ2-7
d_call: NA
cdr3_nt: TGTGCCAGCAGTGGGAGATTCTCCTACGAGCAGTACTTC
cdr3_aa: CASSGRFSYEQYF

clone_size: many
v_call: TRBV20-1
j_call: TRBJ2-7
d_call: NA
cdr3_nt: TGCAGTGCTAGCCCACATCATGGCGAGCAGTACTTC
cdr3_aa: CSASPHHGEQYF

clone_size: NA
v_call: TRBV15
j_call: TRBJ1-5
d_call: NA
cdr3_nt: TGTGCCACCAGCAGAGATAATAGTCAGCCCCAGCATTTT
cdr3_aa: CATSRDNSQPQHF

clone_size: NA
v_call: TRBV7-8
j_call: TRBJ2-5
d_call: NA
cdr3_nt: TGTGCCAGCAGCTTAGAGGCAGGGTGGGAGACCCAGTACTTC
cdr3_aa: CASSLEAGWETQYF

clone_size: few
v_call: TRBV5-1
j_call: TRBJ1-4
d_call: NA
cdr3_nt: TGCGCCAGCAGCTCAACAACTAATGAAAAACTGTTTTTT
cdr3_aa: CASSSTTNEKLFF

clone_size: NA
v_call: TRBV12-5
j_call: TRBJ2-1
d_call: TRBD1
cdr3_nt: TGTGCTAGCCAAACACAGGGGATCGTTGAGCAGTTCTTC
cdr3_aa: CASQTQGIVEQFF

clone_size: few
v_call: TRBV5-1
j_call: TRBJ2-5
d_call: TRBD2
cdr3_nt: TGCGCCAGCAGTTATACTAGCGGGGGGGAGACCCAGTACTTC
cdr3_aa: CASSYTSGGETQYF

clone_size: NA
v_call: TRBV5-1
j_call: TRBJ1-1
d_call: TRBD1
cdr3_nt: TGCGCCAGCAGCTGGGAGACAGGGCTTTTGAACACTGAAGCTTTCTTT
cdr3_aa: CASSWETGLLNTEAFF

clone_size: few
v_call: TRBV6-2/TRBV6-3
j_call: TRBJ2-2
d_call: NA
cdr3_nt: TGTGCCAGCACTCTGCTCGTACTCGGGGAGCTGTTTTTT
cdr3_aa: CASTLLVLGELFF

clone_size: few
v_call: TRBV7-3
j_call: TRBJ2-3
d_call: TRBD2
cdr3_nt: TGTGCCAGCAGCTTAAGCGGGGGGCCGGGCACAGATACGCAGTATTTT
cdr3_aa: CASSLSGGPGTDTQYF

clone_size: few
v_call: TRBV4-3
j_call: TRBJ2-1
d_call: TRBD2
cdr3_nt: TGCGCCAGCAGCCAAGAAAGCCGGGGGGATGAGCAGTTCTTC
cdr3_aa: CASSQESRGDEQFF

clone_size: few
v_call: TRBV4-3
j_call: TRBJ2-1
d_call: TRBD2
cdr3_nt: TGCGCCAGCAGCCCGACGGGGGGGTGGAATGAGCAGTTCTTC
cdr3_aa: CASSPTGGWNEQFF

clone_size: few
v_call: TRBV7-9
j_call: TRBJ1-5
d_call: NA
cdr3_nt: TGTGCCAGCAGCTACGGGTCTAACAGCAATCAGCCCCAGCATTTT
cdr3_aa: CASSYGSNSNQPQHF

clone_size: NA
v_call: TRBV30
j_call: TRBJ2-3
d_call: NA
cdr3_nt: TGTGCCTGGAGCCGAGGATATTCTAGCACAGATACGCAGTATTTT
cdr3_aa: CAWSRGYSSTDTQYF

clone_size: NA
v_call: TRBV6-2/TRBV6-3
j_call: TRBJ2-4
d_call: NA
cdr3_nt: TGTGCCAGCAAGCCCGCGGGTCGGGTGGGCAAAAACATTCAGTACTTC
cdr3_aa: CASKPAGRVGKNIQYF

clone_size: few
v_call: TRBV11-2
j_call: TRBJ2-7
d_call: NA
cdr3_nt: TGTGCCAGCAGCTTAGCACCAGGTGTGACGTACGAGCAGTACTTC
cdr3_aa: CASSLAPGVTYEQYF

clone_size: NA
v_call: TRBV29-1
j_call: TRBJ1-2
d_call: TRBD1
cdr3_nt: TGCAGCGTCGACTCGACAGGGGGCGATGGCTACACCTTC
cdr3_aa: CSVDSTGGDGYTF

clone_size: NA
v_call: TRBV11-2
j_call: TRBJ2-5
d_call: NA
cdr3_nt: TGTGCCAGCACCTCTCTTGGTCGGGAGACCCAGTACTTC
cdr3_aa: CASTSLGRETQYF

clone_size: NA
v_call: TRBV29-1
j_call: TRBJ1-1
d_call: NA
cdr3_nt: TGCAGCGCAACCCCCCGTGGTGAAGCTTTCTTT
cdr3_aa: CSATPRGEAFF

clone_size: few
v_call: TRBV5-5
j_call: TRBJ2-2
d_call: NA
cdr3_nt: TGTGCCAGCAGCCCCCGGGGCCGTTCCACCGGGGAGCTGTTTTTT
cdr3_aa: CASSPRGRSTGELFF

clone_size: few
v_call: TRBV5-5
j_call: TRBJ2-3
d_call: NA
cdr3_nt: TGTGCCAGCATCCTACCGGGAGATACGCAGTATTTT
cdr3_aa: CASILPGDTQYF

clone_size: many
v_call: TRBV5-1
j_call: TRBJ2-1
d_call: TRBD2
cdr3_nt: TGCGCCAGCAGCTTTTCTCCGGGACTAGCGGGGGATGAGCAGTTCTTC
cdr3_aa: CASSFSPGLAGDEQFF

clone_size: NA
v_call: TRBV5-1
j_call: TRBJ2-7
d_call: NA
cdr3_nt: TGCGCCAGCAGCTTTGACGGGACGCGTACCTACGAGCAGTACTTC
cdr3_aa: CASSFDGTRTYEQYF

clone_size: NA
v_call: TRBV5-1
j_call: TRBJ2-7
d_call: NA
cdr3_nt: TGCGCCAGCAGCTTTAACTGGGGGGACTACGAGCAGTACTTC
cdr3_aa: CASSFNWGDYEQYF

clone_size: NA
v_call: TRBV15
j_call: TRBJ1-2
d_call: NA
cdr3_nt: TGTGCCACCAGCAGAGGTCGTGGCTTAGATGGCTACACCTTC
cdr3_aa: CATSRGRGLDGYTF

clone_size: NA
v_call: TRBV7-2
j_call: TRBJ2-1
d_call: TRBD2
cdr3_nt: TGTGCCACTAAGGGACTAGCGGGGGGGCTTGGAGAGCAGTTCTTC
cdr3_aa: CATKGLAGGLGEQFF

clone_size: few
v_call: TRBV4-3
j_call: TRBJ2-2
d_call: NA
cdr3_nt: TGCGCCAGCAGCCCGACAGGGAGGGGAGCCGGGGAGCTGTTTTTT
cdr3_aa: CASSPTGRGAGELFF

clone_size: NA
v_call: TRBV29-1
j_call: TRBJ2-3
d_call: TRBD2
cdr3_nt: TGCAGCGGGTCGGGGACTAGTCCAGATACGCAGTATTTT
cdr3_aa: CSGSGTSPDTQYF